This T cell receptor (beta chain) stems from a study of blood T cell repertoires in COVID-19. Overall study context: Acute-phase and convalescent COVID-19 samples originated in the United States, Italy and Spain.

Original analysis: Counts of nucleated cells, estimated from reference gene primer amplification, were obtained. Repertoires were generated with immunoSEQ multiplex PCR, while TCRdb's copy carries only in-frame clones and drops some. That table supplies the V and J calls and clone size; D and trimming were determined from the DNA. This sample has about 98,000 clones, with around 82% found just once. The CDR3 length is 13 residues. Germline CDR1 and CDR2: LGHDT and YNNKEL (reference sequence). The V and J ends lost 1 base and 6 bases respectively, with 9 bases between them. The V gene is TRBV3-1 (or the pseudogene TRBV3-2), the J gene TRBJ1-2; D gene uncertain. The receptor comes from a man aged 70-80 years with active or convalescent COVID-19. Material: peripheral blood. CDR3 sequence (DNA): TGTGCCAGCAGCCAAGTGAGGGCTGATGGCTACACCTTC. It codes for CASSQVRADGYTF.